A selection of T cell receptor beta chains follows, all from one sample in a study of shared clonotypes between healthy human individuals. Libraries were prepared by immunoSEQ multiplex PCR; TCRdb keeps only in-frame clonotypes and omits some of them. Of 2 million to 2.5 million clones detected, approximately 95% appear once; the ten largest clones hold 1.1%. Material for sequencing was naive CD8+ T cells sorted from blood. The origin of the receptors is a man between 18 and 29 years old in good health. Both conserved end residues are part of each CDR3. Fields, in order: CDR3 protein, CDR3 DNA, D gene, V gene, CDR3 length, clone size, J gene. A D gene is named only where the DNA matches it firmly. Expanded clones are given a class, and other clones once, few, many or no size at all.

cdr3_aa: CASSLSPQGAINEKLFF
cdr3_nt: TGTGCCAGCAGCTTAAGCCCCCAGGGGGCAATTAATGAAAAACTGTTTTTT
d_call: TRBD1
v_call: TRBV13
cdr3_length: 17
clone_size: NA
j_call: TRBJ1-4

cdr3_aa: CASSVGDSAYEQYF
cdr3_nt: TGTGCCAGCAGCGTAGGGGACAGCGCCTACGAGCAGTACTTC
d_call: TRBD1
v_call: TRBV9
cdr3_length: 14
clone_size: NA
j_call: TRBJ2-7

cdr3_aa: CASSSDRYEQYF
cdr3_nt: TGTGCCAGCAGTTCGGACAGATACGAGCAGTACTTC
d_call: NA
v_call: TRBV6-5
cdr3_length: 12
clone_size: once
j_call: TRBJ2-7

cdr3_aa: CASSSTGSPPLHF
cdr3_nt: TGTGCCAGCAGTTCCACAGGGTCGCCACCCCTCCACTTT
d_call: NA
v_call: TRBV6-5
cdr3_length: 13
clone_size: NA
j_call: TRBJ1-6

cdr3_aa: CASSLFNYEQYF
cdr3_nt: TGTGCCAGCAGCTTGTTTAATTACGAGCAGTACTTC
d_call: NA
v_call: TRBV5-4
cdr3_length: 12
clone_size: NA
j_call: TRBJ2-7

cdr3_aa: CASSLEGFWADTQYF
cdr3_nt: TGTGCCAGCAGCTTGGAGGGGTTTTGGGCAGATACGCAGTATTTT
d_call: NA
v_call: TRBV5-4
cdr3_length: 15
clone_size: NA
j_call: TRBJ2-3

cdr3_aa: CASSFLGNIQYF
cdr3_nt: TGTGCCAGCAGCTTTCTCGGGAACATTCAGTACTTC
d_call: NA
v_call: TRBV7-9
cdr3_length: 12
clone_size: NA
j_call: TRBJ2-4

cdr3_aa: CASSEAVTYEQYF
cdr3_nt: TGTGCCAGCAGTGAAGCAGTCACCTACGAGCAGTACTTC
d_call: NA
v_call: TRBV6-1
cdr3_length: 13
clone_size: NA
j_call: TRBJ2-7

cdr3_aa: CASSLDWTGGNGYTF
cdr3_nt: TGTGCCAGCAGCTTGGACTGGACAGGGGGCAATGGCTACACCTTC
d_call: TRBD1
v_call: TRBV5-6
cdr3_length: 15
clone_size: once
j_call: TRBJ1-2

cdr3_aa: CASPLTLNEQFF
cdr3_nt: TGCGCCAGCCCCCTCACCTTAAATGAGCAGTTCTTC
d_call: NA
v_call: TRBV10-1
cdr3_length: 12
clone_size: NA
j_call: TRBJ2-1

cdr3_aa: CASGVPTESYEQYF
cdr3_nt: TGTGCCAGCGGTGTGCCGACGGAATCCTACGAGCAGTACTTC
d_call: NA
v_call: TRBV5-6
cdr3_length: 14
clone_size: few
j_call: TRBJ2-7

cdr3_aa: CARSSAGWETQYF
cdr3_nt: TGTGCCAGAAGCTCGGCAGGTTGGGAGACCCAGTACTTC
d_call: NA
v_call: TRBV5-3
cdr3_length: 13
clone_size: NA
j_call: TRBJ2-5

cdr3_aa: CASSIYRAGTEAFF
cdr3_nt: TGTGCCAGTAGTATCTACAGGGCGGGCACTGAAGCTTTCTTT
d_call: NA
v_call: TRBV19
cdr3_length: 14
clone_size: once
j_call: TRBJ1-1

cdr3_aa: CASSVEAATNEKLFF
cdr3_nt: TGTGCCAGCAGCGTAGAGGCGGCAACTAATGAAAAACTGTTTTTT
d_call: NA
v_call: TRBV9
cdr3_length: 15
clone_size: few
j_call: TRBJ1-4

cdr3_aa: CASRYRDRIYEQYF
cdr3_nt: TGTGCCAGCAGGTACAGGGACAGGATCTACGAGCAGTACTTC
d_call: TRBD1
v_call: TRBV6-1
cdr3_length: 14
clone_size: NA
j_call: TRBJ2-7

cdr3_aa: CASRDTSGESYEQYF
cdr3_nt: TGTGCCAGCAGGGATACTAGCGGGGAGTCCTACGAGCAGTACTTC
d_call: TRBD2
v_call: TRBV7-9
cdr3_length: 15
clone_size: NA
j_call: TRBJ2-7

cdr3_aa: CASSQDPPLTGREHSYEQYF
cdr3_nt: TGCGCCAGCAGCCAAGATCCCCCCTTAACAGGGCGCGAACACTCCTACGAGCAGTACTTC
d_call: NA
v_call: TRBV4-3
cdr3_length: 20
clone_size: NA
j_call: TRBJ2-7

cdr3_aa: CASSQDALAEGFSYEQYF
cdr3_nt: TGCGCCAGCAGCCAAGATGCACTAGCGGAAGGGTTCTCCTACGAGCAGTACTTC
d_call: TRBD2
v_call: TRBV4-3
cdr3_length: 18
clone_size: NA
j_call: TRBJ2-7

cdr3_aa: CASSRPGSTDTQYF
cdr3_nt: TGTGCCAGCAGCCGACCCGGTAGCACAGATACGCAGTATTTT
d_call: NA
v_call: TRBV7-9
cdr3_length: 14
clone_size: once
j_call: TRBJ2-3

cdr3_aa: CASSTDISSGNTIYF
cdr3_nt: TGTGCCAGCAGTACCGACATCAGCTCTGGAAACACCATATATTTT
d_call: NA
v_call: TRBV6-5
cdr3_length: 15
clone_size: few
j_call: TRBJ1-3

cdr3_aa: CASSLNPSPTSGDTQYF
cdr3_nt: TGTGCCAGCAGTTTGAACCCCAGCCCTACTTCAGGAGATACGCAGTATTTT
d_call: NA
v_call: TRBV27
cdr3_length: 17
clone_size: NA
j_call: TRBJ2-3

cdr3_aa: CARSVNLFRNQPQHF
cdr3_nt: TGTGCCAGAAGCGTGAATCTTTTCCGCAATCAGCCCCAGCATTTT
d_call: NA
v_call: TRBV5-3
cdr3_length: 15
clone_size: few
j_call: TRBJ1-5

cdr3_aa: CAWRAGGSNYGYTF
cdr3_nt: TGTGCCTGGAGAGCCGGGGGTTCAAACTATGGCTACACCTTC
d_call: NA
v_call: TRBV30
cdr3_length: 14
clone_size: NA
j_call: TRBJ1-2

cdr3_aa: CASWGLGNSPLHF
cdr3_nt: TGTGCCAGCTGGGGTCTAGGTAATTCACCCCTCCACTTT
d_call: NA
v_call: TRBV27
cdr3_length: 13
clone_size: NA
j_call: TRBJ1-6

cdr3_aa: CASSVSAGWANYGYTF
cdr3_nt: TGTGCCAGCAGTGTGTCGGCCGGGTGGGCTAACTATGGCTACACCTTC
d_call: NA
v_call: TRBV27
cdr3_length: 16
clone_size: NA
j_call: TRBJ1-2

cdr3_aa: CASSFPTSGNSYNEQFF
cdr3_nt: TGTGCCAGCAGTTTCCCGACTAGCGGGAATTCCTACAATGAGCAGTTCTTC
d_call: TRBD2
v_call: TRBV28
cdr3_length: 17
clone_size: NA
j_call: TRBJ2-1

cdr3_aa: CASSLTRLAKNIQYF
cdr3_nt: TGTGCCAGCAGTTTAACTAGACTAGCCAAAAACATTCAGTACTTC
d_call: NA
v_call: TRBV28
cdr3_length: 15
clone_size: NA
j_call: TRBJ2-4

cdr3_aa: CASSFLAGAETQYF
cdr3_nt: TGTGCCAGCAGCTTTCTAGCGGGAGCAGAGACCCAGTACTTC
d_call: TRBD2
v_call: TRBV7-2
cdr3_length: 14
clone_size: NA
j_call: TRBJ2-5

cdr3_aa: CASHESGTEQETQYF
cdr3_nt: TGTGCCAGCCACGAGAGCGGGACAGAACAAGAGACCCAGTACTTC
d_call: NA
v_call: TRBV7-9
cdr3_length: 15
clone_size: NA
j_call: TRBJ2-5

cdr3_aa: CAWTLYRADQETQYF
cdr3_nt: TGTGCCTGGACTTTATACAGGGCCGACCAAGAGACCCAGTACTTC
d_call: NA
v_call: TRBV30
cdr3_length: 15
clone_size: NA
j_call: TRBJ2-5

cdr3_aa: CASSSLRGLYEQYF
cdr3_nt: TGTGCCAGCAGTTCTCTCAGGGGCCTTTACGAGCAGTACTTC
d_call: NA
v_call: TRBV6-1
cdr3_length: 14
clone_size: NA
j_call: TRBJ2-7

cdr3_aa: CASIRYGAEGSYNEQFF
cdr3_nt: TGTGCCAGCATCCGATATGGGGCTGAGGGATCCTACAATGAGCAGTTCTTC
d_call: NA
v_call: TRBV5-6
cdr3_length: 17
clone_size: NA
j_call: TRBJ2-1

cdr3_aa: CASSHRQGDYNEQFF
cdr3_nt: TGTGCCAGCAGCCACCGACAGGGTGATTACAATGAGCAGTTCTTC
d_call: TRBD1
v_call: TRBV6-5
cdr3_length: 15
clone_size: NA
j_call: TRBJ2-1

cdr3_aa: CASSLTGGSLYGYTF
cdr3_nt: TGTGCCAGCAGTTTGACAGGCGGCTCACTATATGGCTACACCTTC
d_call: NA
v_call: TRBV28
cdr3_length: 15
clone_size: NA
j_call: TRBJ1-2

cdr3_aa: CASSPGGNTGELFF
cdr3_nt: TGTGCCAGCAGCCCCGGGGGGAACACCGGGGAGCTGTTTTTT
d_call: NA
v_call: TRBV27
cdr3_length: 14
clone_size: NA
j_call: TRBJ2-2

cdr3_aa: CASSFGTSAADTQYF
cdr3_nt: TGTGCCAGCAGCTTTGGGACTAGCGCAGCAGATACGCAGTATTTT
d_call: TRBD2
v_call: TRBV7-8
cdr3_length: 15
clone_size: NA
j_call: TRBJ2-3

cdr3_aa: CASSSPRDRENTEAFF
cdr3_nt: TGTGCCAGCAGTTCTCCTCGGGACAGGGAGAACACTGAAGCTTTCTTT
d_call: TRBD1
v_call: TRBV28
cdr3_length: 16
clone_size: NA
j_call: TRBJ1-1

cdr3_aa: CAISESSLTNEKLFF
cdr3_nt: TGTGCCATCAGTGAGTCATCACTAACTAATGAAAAACTGTTTTTT
d_call: NA
v_call: TRBV10-3
cdr3_length: 15
clone_size: NA
j_call: TRBJ1-4

cdr3_aa: CASSYSIAVVETQYF
cdr3_nt: TGTGCCAGCAGTTACTCGATCGCGGTGGTTGAGACCCAGTACTTC
d_call: NA
v_call: TRBV6-6
cdr3_length: 15
clone_size: NA
j_call: TRBJ2-5

cdr3_aa: CASAVGSYEQYF
cdr3_nt: TGTGCCAGCGCGGTCGGCTCCTACGAGCAGTACTTC
d_call: NA
v_call: TRBV6-6
cdr3_length: 12
clone_size: NA
j_call: TRBJ2-7

cdr3_aa: CASSTAGGVDTQYF
cdr3_nt: TGTGCCAGTAGTACCGCAGGGGGGGTAGATACGCAGTATTTT
d_call: NA
v_call: TRBV19
cdr3_length: 14
clone_size: NA
j_call: TRBJ2-3

cdr3_aa: CASSPIGAGNTIYF
cdr3_nt: TGTGCCAGCAGCCCCATAGGGGCTGGAAACACCATATATTTT
d_call: NA
v_call: TRBV28
cdr3_length: 14
clone_size: NA
j_call: TRBJ1-3

cdr3_aa: CASTGGTSSYNEQFF
cdr3_nt: TGTGCCAGCACCGGCGGGACTAGCTCCTACAATGAGCAGTTCTTC
d_call: TRBD2
v_call: TRBV7-2
cdr3_length: 15
clone_size: NA
j_call: TRBJ2-1

cdr3_aa: CASSLGTAGRYEQYF
cdr3_nt: TGTGCCAGCAGCTTGGGGACAGCGGGCCGCTACGAGCAGTACTTC
d_call: NA
v_call: TRBV5-6
cdr3_length: 15
clone_size: once
j_call: TRBJ2-7

cdr3_aa: CASSQAAGAGNTIYF
cdr3_nt: TGCGCCAGCAGCCAAGCGGCGGGGGCTGGAAACACCATATATTTT
d_call: NA
v_call: TRBV4-1
cdr3_length: 15
clone_size: NA
j_call: TRBJ1-3

cdr3_aa: CASSLGSSTYEQYF
cdr3_nt: TGTGCCAGCAGCTTGGGATCATCTACCTACGAGCAGTACTTC
d_call: NA
v_call: TRBV13
cdr3_length: 14
clone_size: NA
j_call: TRBJ2-7

cdr3_aa: CASSSRYSNQPQHF
cdr3_nt: TGTGCCAGCAGTTCTAGGTATAGCAATCAGCCCCAGCATTTT
d_call: NA
v_call: TRBV28
cdr3_length: 14
clone_size: NA
j_call: TRBJ1-5

cdr3_aa: CASSGVGTYEQYF
cdr3_nt: TGCGCCAGCAGCGGGGTCGGCACCTACGAGCAGTACTTC
d_call: NA
v_call: TRBV10-2
cdr3_length: 13
clone_size: NA
j_call: TRBJ2-7

cdr3_aa: CSVEQYGPSDTQYF
cdr3_nt: TGCAGCGTTGAACAGTACGGGCCATCAGATACGCAGTATTTT
d_call: NA
v_call: TRBV29-1
cdr3_length: 14
clone_size: NA
j_call: TRBJ2-3

cdr3_aa: CASSLSAGAGTGELFF
cdr3_nt: TGTGCCAGCAGTTTGTCGGCGGGGGCGGGTACCGGGGAGCTGTTTTTT
d_call: NA
v_call: TRBV27
cdr3_length: 16
clone_size: once
j_call: TRBJ2-2

cdr3_aa: CASSEAPGGNTGELFF
cdr3_nt: TGTGCCAGCAGTGAAGCTCCAGGGGGGAACACCGGGGAGCTGTTTTTT
d_call: TRBD1
v_call: TRBV2
cdr3_length: 16
clone_size: NA
j_call: TRBJ2-2

cdr3_aa: CASSYSWGRRTDTQYF
cdr3_nt: TGTGCCAGCAGTTACTCATGGGGGAGACGCACAGATACGCAGTATTTT
d_call: NA
v_call: TRBV6-6
cdr3_length: 16
clone_size: once
j_call: TRBJ2-3

cdr3_aa: CASRGTSSVSPHEQFF
cdr3_nt: TGTGCCAGCAGGGGGACTTCATCAGTATCCCCTCATGAGCAGTTCTTC
d_call: NA
v_call: TRBV28
cdr3_length: 16
clone_size: NA
j_call: TRBJ2-1

cdr3_aa: CASRQGPYQPQHF
cdr3_nt: TGTGCCAGCAGACAGGGACCTTATCAGCCCCAGCATTTT
d_call: TRBD1
v_call: TRBV19
cdr3_length: 13
clone_size: NA
j_call: TRBJ1-5

cdr3_aa: CAQKRDTDTQYF
cdr3_nt: TGTGCTCAGAAACGGGACACAGATACGCAGTATTTT
d_call: NA
v_call: TRBV6-4
cdr3_length: 12
clone_size: NA
j_call: TRBJ2-3

cdr3_aa: CASRDPSVGETQYF
cdr3_nt: TGTGCCAGCAGGGACCCTAGCGTGGGGGAGACCCAGTACTTC
d_call: NA
v_call: TRBV2
cdr3_length: 14
clone_size: once
j_call: TRBJ2-5

cdr3_aa: CASSPLVGGRMETQYF
cdr3_nt: TGTGCCAGCTCACCCCTTGTCGGGGGGCGCATGGAGACCCAGTACTTC
d_call: NA
v_call: TRBV18
cdr3_length: 16
clone_size: NA
j_call: TRBJ2-5

cdr3_aa: CASRYATSYEQYF
cdr3_nt: TGTGCCAGCAGATATGCCACCTCCTACGAGCAGTACTTC
d_call: NA
v_call: TRBV6-5
cdr3_length: 13
clone_size: NA
j_call: TRBJ2-7

cdr3_aa: CASSSILAGIIEETQYF
cdr3_nt: TGTGCCAGCAGTTCAATACTAGCGGGAATCATAGAAGAGACCCAGTACTTC
d_call: TRBD2
v_call: TRBV2
cdr3_length: 17
clone_size: NA
j_call: TRBJ2-5